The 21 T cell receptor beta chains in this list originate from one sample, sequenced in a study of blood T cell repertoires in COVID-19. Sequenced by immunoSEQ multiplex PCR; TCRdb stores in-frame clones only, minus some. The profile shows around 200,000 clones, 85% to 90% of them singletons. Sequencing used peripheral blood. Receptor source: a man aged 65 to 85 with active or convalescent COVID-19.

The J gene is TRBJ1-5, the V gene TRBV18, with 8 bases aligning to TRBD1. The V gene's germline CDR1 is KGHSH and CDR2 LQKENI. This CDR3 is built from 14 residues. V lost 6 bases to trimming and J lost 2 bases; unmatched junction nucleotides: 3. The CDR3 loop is CASSQGAGNQPQHF. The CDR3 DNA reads TGTGCCAGCTCTCAGGGGGCCGGCAATCAGCCCCAGCATTTT.

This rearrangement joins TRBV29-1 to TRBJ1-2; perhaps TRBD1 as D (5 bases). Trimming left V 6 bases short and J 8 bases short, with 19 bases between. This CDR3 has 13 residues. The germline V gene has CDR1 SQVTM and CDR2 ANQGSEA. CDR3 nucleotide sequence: TGCAGCGTCCCCCCGGCAGGGAATGAGGGCTACACCTTC. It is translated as CSVPPAGNEGYTF. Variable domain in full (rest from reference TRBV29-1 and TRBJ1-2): SAVISQKPSRDICQRGTSLTIQCQVDSQVTMMFWYRQQPGQSLTLIATANQGSEATYESGFVIDKFPISRPNLTFSTLTVSNMSPEDSSIYLCSVPPAGNEGYTFGSGTRLTVV.

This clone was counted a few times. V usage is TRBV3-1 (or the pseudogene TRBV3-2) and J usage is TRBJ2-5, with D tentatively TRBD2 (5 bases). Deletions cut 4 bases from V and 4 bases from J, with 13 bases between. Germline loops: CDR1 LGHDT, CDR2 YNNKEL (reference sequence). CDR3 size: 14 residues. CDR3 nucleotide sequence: TGTGCCAGCAGCCCCACAGCGGTTTCAGAGACCCAGTACTTC. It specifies CASSPTAVSETQYF.

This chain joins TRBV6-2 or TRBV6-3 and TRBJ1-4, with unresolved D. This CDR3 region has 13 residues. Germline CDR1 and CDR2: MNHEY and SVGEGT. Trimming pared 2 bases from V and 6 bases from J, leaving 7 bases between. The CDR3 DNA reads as TGTGCCAGCAGTTACGGCCAGTATGAAAAACTGTTTTTT. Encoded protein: CASSYGQYEKLFF.

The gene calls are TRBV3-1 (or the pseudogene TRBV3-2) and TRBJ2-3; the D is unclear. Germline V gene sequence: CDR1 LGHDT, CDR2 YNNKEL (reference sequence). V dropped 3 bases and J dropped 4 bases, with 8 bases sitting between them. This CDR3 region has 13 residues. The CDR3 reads CASSHLSADTQYF. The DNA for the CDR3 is TGTGCCAGCAGCCACCTGAGCGCAGATACGCAGTATTTT.

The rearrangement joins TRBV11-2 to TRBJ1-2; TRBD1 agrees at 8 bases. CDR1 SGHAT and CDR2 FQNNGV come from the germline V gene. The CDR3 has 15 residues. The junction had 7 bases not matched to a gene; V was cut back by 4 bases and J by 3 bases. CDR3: CASSSYRGIYYGYTF. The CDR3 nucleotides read TGTGCCAGCAGCTCCTACAGGGGGATCTACTATGGCTACACCTTC.

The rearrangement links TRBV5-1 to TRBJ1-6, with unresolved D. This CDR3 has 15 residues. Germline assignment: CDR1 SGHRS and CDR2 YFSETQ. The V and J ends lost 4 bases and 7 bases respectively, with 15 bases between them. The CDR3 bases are TGCGCCAGCAGCGACCCCGGACTGGGAAATTCACCCCTCCACTTT. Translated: CASSDPGLGNSPLHF. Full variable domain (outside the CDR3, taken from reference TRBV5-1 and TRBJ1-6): KAGVTQTPRYLIKTRGQQVTLSCSPISGHRSVSWYQQTPGQGLQFLFEYFSETQRNKGNFPGRFSGRQFSNSRSEMNVSTLELGDSALYLCASSDPGLGNSPLHFGNGTRLTVT.

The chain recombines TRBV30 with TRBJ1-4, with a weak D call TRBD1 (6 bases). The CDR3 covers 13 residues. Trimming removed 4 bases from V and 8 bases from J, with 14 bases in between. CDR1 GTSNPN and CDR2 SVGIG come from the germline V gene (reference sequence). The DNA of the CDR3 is TGTGCCTGGAACGGGCAGGGGAAGGAAAAACTGTTTTTT. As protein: CAWNGQGKEKLFF.

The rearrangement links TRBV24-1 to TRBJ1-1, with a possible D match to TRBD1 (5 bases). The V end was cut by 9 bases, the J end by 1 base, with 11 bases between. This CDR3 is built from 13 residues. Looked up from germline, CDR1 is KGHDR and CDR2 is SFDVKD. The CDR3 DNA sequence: TGTGCCACCTGCCCGGGGGAGAACACTGAAGCTTTCTTT. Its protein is CATCPGENTEAFF.

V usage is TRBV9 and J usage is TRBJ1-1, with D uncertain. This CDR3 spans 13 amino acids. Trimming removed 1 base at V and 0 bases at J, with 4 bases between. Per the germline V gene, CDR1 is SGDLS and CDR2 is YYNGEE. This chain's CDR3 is CASSVFVNTEAFF. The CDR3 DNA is TGTGCCAGCAGCGTATTCGTGAACACTGAAGCTTTCTTT. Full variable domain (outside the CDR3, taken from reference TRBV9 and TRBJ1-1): DSGVTQTPKHLITATGQRVTLRCSPRSGDLSVYWYQQSLDQGLQFLIQYYNGEERAKGNILERFSAQQFPDLHSELNLSSLELGDSALYFCASSVFVNTEAFFGQGTRLTVV.

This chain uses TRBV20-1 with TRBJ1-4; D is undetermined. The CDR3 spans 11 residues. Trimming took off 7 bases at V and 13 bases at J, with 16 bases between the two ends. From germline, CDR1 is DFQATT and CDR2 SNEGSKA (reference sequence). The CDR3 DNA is TGCAGTGTTAACGGAGGTATGGGACTGTTTTTT. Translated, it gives CSVNGGMGLFF.

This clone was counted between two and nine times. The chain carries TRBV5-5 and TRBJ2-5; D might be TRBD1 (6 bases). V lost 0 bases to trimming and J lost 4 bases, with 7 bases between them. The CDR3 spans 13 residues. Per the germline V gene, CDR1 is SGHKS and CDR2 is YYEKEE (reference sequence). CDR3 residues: CASSLVRGETQYF. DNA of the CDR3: TGTGCCAGCAGCTTGGTCAGGGGAGAGACCCAGTACTTC.

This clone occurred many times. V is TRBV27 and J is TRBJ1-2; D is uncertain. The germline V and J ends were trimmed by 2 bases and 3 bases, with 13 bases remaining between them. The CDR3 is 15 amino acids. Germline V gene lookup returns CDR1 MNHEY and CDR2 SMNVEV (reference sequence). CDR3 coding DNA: TGTGCCAGCAGTTTAGGGCGGGTTGGTGACTATGGCTACACCTTC. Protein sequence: CASSLGRVGDYGYTF.

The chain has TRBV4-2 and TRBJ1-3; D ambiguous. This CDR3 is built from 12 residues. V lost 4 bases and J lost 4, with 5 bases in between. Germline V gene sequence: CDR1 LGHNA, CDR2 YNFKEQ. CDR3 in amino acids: CASSPQGNTIYF. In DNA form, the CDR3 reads TGTGCCAGCAGCCCTCAGGGAAACACCATATATTTT.

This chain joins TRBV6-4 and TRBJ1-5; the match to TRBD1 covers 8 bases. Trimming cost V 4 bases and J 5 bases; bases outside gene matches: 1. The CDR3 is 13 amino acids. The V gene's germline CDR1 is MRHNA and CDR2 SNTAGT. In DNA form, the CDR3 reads TGTGCCAGCAGTGTGGACAGGGATCAGCCCCAGCATTTT. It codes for CASSVDRDQPQHF.

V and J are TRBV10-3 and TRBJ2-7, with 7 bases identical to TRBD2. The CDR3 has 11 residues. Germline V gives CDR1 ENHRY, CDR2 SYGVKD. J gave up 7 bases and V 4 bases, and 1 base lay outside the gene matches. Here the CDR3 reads CAISVGGEQYF. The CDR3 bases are TGTGCCATCAGTGTGGGAGGGGAGCAGTACTTC.

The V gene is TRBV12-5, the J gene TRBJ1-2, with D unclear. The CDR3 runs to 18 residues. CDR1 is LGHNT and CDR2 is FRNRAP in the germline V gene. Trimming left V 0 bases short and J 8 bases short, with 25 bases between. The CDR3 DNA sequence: TGTGCTAGTGGTTTGGTACAAGAGGGTTTTACGACTATTAGCGGCTACACCTTC. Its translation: CASGLVQEGFTTISGYTF.

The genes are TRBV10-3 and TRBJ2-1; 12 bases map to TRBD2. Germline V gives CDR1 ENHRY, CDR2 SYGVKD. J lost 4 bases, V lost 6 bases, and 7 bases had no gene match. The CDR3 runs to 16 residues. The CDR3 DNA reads TGTGCCATCAGCGCCCGACTAGCGGGAGTTTACAATGAGCAGTTCTTC. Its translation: CAISARLAGVYNEQFF.

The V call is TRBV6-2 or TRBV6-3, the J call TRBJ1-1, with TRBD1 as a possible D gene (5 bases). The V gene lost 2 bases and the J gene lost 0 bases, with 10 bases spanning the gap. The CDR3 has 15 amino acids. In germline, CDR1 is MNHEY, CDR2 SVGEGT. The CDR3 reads CASSYVRGLNTEAFF. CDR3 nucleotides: TGTGCCAGCAGTTACGTAAGGGGATTGAACACTGAAGCTTTCTTT.

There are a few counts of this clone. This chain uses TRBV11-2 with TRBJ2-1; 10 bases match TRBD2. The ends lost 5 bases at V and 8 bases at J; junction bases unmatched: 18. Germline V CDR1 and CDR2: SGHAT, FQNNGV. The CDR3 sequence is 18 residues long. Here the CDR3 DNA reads TGTGCCAGCAGCCCCCGGGTGGTTCTAGCGGGAGTAGGGGATGAGCAGTTCTTC. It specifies CASSPRVVLAGVGDEQFF.

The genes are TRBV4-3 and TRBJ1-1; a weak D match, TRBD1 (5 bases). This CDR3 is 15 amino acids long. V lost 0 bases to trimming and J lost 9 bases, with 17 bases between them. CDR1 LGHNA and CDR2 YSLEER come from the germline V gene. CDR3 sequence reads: CASSQDTGVSRQAFF. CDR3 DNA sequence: TGCGCCAGCAGCCAAGATACGGGGGTCAGCCGTCAAGCTTTCTTT.